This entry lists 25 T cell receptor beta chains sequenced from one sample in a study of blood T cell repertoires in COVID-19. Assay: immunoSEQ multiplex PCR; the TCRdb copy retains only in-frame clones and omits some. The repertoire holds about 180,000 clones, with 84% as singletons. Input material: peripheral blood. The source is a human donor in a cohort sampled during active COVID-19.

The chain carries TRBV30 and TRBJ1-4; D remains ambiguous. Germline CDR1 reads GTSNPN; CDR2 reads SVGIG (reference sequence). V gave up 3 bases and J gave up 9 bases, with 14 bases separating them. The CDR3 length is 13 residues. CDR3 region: CAWRGETAQKLFF. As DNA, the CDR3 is TGTGCCTGGAGGGGAGAAACCGCGCAAAAACTGTTTTTT.

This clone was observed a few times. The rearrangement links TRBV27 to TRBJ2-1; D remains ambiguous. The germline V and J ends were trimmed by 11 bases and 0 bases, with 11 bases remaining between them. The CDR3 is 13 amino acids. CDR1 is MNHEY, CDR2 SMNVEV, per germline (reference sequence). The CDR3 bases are TGTGCCTCAGGTCCGAGCTCCTACAATGAGCAGTTCTTC. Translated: CASGPSSYNEQFF.

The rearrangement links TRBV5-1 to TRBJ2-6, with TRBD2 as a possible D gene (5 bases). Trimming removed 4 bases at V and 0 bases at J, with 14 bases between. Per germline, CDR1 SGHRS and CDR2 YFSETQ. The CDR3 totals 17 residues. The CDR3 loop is CASSRGSQSSGANVLTF. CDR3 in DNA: TGCGCCAGCAGCCGTGGGAGCCAAAGCTCTGGGGCCAACGTCCTGACTTTC.

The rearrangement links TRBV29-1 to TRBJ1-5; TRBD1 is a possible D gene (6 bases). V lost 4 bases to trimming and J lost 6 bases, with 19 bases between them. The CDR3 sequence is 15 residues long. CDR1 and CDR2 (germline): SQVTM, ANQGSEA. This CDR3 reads CSVVFPGAPGQPQHF. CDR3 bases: TGCAGCGTTGTTTTCCCAGGGGCCCCAGGTCAGCCCCAGCATTTT. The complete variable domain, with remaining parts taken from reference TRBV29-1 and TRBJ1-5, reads SAVISQKPSRDICQRGTSLTIQCQVDSQVTMMFWYRQQPGQSLTLIATANQGSEATYESGFVIDKFPISRPNLTFSTLTVSNMSPEDSSIYLCSVVFPGAPGQPQHFGDGTRLSIL.

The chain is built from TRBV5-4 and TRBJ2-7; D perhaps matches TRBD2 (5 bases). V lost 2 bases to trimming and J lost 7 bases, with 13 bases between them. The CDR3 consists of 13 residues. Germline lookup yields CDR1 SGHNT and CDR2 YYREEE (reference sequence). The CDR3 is CASSFSSGGEQYF. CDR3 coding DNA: TGTGCCAGCAGCTTTTCCTCCGGCGGGGAGCAGTACTTC.

The CDR3 reads CASSDSGPRGPLAYGYTF. The CDR3 coding sequence is TGTGCCAGCAGTGACTCCGGTCCCAGGGGCCCCCTTGCCTATGGCTACACCTTC. The V and J genes are TRBV6-4 and TRBJ1-2; D is possibly TRBD1 (6 bases). In germline, CDR1 is MRHNA, CDR2 SNTAGT. Trimming took 0 bases from V and 4 from J, leaving 21 bases between them. The CDR3 covers 18 residues.

CDR3 residues: CASPLSTSNYYNEQFF. The CDR3 DNA reads as TGTGCCAGCCCCCTTTCGACTAGCAACTACTACAATGAGCAGTTCTTC. This sequence joins TRBV2 and TRBJ2-1; 7 nucleotides match TRBD2. The CDR3 covers 16 residues. From germline, CDR1 is SNHLY and CDR2 FYNNEI. The junction had 13 bases not matched to a gene; V was cut back by 8 bases and J by 3 bases.

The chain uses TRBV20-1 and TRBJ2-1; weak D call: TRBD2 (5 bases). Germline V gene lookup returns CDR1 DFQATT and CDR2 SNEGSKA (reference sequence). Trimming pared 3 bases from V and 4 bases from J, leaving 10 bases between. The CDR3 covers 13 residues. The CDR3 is CSASRGLYNEQFF. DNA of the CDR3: TGCAGTGCTAGTAGAGGACTTTACAATGAGCAGTTCTTC.

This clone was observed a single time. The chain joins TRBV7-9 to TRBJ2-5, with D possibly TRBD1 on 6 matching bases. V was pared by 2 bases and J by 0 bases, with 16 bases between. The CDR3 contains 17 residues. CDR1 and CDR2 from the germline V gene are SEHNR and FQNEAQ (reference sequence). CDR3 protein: CASSLLTGLGHQETQYF. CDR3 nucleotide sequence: TGTGCCAGCAGCTTACTGACAGGTCTGGGGCACCAAGAGACCCAGTACTTC.

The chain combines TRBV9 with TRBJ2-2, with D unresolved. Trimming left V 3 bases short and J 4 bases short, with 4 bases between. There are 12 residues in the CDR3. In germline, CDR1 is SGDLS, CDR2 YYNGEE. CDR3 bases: TGTGCCAGCAGCGCATCCACCGGGGAGCTGTTTTTT. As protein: CASSASTGELFF.

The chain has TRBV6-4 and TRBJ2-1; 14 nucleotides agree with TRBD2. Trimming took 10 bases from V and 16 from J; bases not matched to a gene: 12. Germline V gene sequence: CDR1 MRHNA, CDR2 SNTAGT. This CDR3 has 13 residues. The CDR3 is CAIPSTSGGGNFF. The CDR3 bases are TGTGCCATCCCGTCGACTAGCGGGGGGGGGAATTTCTTC.

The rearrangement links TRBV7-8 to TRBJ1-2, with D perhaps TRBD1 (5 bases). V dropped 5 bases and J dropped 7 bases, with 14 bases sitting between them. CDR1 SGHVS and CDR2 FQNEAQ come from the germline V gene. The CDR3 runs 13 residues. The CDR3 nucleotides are TGTGCCAGCAGCGTAAATAGACAGTCTGGCTACACCTTC. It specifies CASSVNRQSGYTF.

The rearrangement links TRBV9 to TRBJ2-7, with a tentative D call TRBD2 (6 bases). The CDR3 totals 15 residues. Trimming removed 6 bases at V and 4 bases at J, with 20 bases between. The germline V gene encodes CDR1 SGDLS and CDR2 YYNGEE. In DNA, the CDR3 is TGTGCCAGCACCCCCGGGGGTGGCGCGCTTTACGAGCAGTACTTC. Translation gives CASTPGGGALYEQYF.

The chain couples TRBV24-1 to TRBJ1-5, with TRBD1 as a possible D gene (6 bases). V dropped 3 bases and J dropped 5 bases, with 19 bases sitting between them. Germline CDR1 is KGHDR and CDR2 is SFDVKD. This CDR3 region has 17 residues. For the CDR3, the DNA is TGTGCCACCAGTGATCAGTTCGAACAGGGTGTGTATCAGCCCCAGCATTTT. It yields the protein CATSDQFEQGVYQPQHF.

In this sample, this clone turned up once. The CDR3 DNA reads as TGTGCCAGCAGTTTTTTAGGGGACACTGAAGCTTTCTTT. Encoded protein: CASSFLGDTEAFF. This chain joins TRBV12-3 or TRBV12-4 and TRBJ1-1, with D tentatively TRBD1 (5 bases). V lost 3 bases, J lost 3 bases, and 8 bases lay in between. The CDR3 consists of 13 residues.

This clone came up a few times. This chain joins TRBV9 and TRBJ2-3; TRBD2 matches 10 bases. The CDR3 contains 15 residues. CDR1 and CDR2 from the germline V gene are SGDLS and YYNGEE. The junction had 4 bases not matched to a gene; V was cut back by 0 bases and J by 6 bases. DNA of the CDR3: TGTGCCAGCAGCGTAGTAAGCGGGGGGGCGGATACGCAGTATTTT. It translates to CASSVVSGGADTQYF.

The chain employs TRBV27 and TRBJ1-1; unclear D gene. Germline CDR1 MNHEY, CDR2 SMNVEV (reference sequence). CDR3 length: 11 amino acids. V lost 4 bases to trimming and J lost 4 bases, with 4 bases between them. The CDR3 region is CASSSGTEAFF. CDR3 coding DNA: TGTGCCAGCAGTTCGGGCACTGAAGCTTTCTTT.

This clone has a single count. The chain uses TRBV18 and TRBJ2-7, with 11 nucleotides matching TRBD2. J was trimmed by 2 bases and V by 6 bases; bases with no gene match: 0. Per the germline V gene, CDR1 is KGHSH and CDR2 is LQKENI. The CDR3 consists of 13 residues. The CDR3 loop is CASSSGGAYEQYF. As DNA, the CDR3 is TGTGCCAGCTCTAGCGGGGGGGCCTACGAGCAGTACTTC.

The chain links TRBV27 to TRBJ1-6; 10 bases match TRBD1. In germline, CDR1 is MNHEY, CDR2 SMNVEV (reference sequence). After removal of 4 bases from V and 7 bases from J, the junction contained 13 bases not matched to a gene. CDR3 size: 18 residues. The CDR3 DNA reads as TGTGCCAGCAGTTACAATTTGGACAGGGGGTCGCTGAATTCACCCCTCCACTTT. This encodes CASSYNLDRGSLNSPLHF.

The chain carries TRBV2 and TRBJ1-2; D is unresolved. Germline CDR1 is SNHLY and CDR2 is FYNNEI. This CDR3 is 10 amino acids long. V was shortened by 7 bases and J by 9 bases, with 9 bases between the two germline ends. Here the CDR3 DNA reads TGTGCCAGCAAGGCGGTTAGCTACACCTTC. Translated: CASKAVSYTF.

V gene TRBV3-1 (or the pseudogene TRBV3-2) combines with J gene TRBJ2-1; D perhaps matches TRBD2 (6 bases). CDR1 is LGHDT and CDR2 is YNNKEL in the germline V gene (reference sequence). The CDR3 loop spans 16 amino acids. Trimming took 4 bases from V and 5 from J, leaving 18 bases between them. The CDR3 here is CASSPRLSSANNEQFF. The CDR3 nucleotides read TGTGCCAGCAGCCCCCGGTTGTCTAGCGCCAACAATGAGCAGTTCTTC.

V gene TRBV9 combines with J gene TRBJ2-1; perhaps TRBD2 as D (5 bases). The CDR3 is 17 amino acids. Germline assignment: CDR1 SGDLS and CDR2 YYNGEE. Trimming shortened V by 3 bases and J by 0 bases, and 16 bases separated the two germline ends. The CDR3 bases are TGTGCCAGCAGCGACCCCCTGGGAGATTTCTCCTACAATGAGCAGTTCTTC. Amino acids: CASSDPLGDFSYNEQFF.

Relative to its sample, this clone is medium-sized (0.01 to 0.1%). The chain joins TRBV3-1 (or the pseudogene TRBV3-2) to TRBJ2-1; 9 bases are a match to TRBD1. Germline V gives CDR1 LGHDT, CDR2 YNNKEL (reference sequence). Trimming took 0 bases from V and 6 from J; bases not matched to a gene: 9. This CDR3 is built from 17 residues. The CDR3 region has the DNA TGTGCCAGCAGCCAAGATGGCGGGACAGGGTCACCCAATGAGCAGTTCTTC. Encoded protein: CASSQDGGTGSPNEQFF.

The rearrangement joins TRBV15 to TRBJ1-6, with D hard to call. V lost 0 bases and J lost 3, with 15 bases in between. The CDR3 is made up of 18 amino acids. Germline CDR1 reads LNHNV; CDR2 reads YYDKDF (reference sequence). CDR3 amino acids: CATSRDLVGSIYNSPLHF. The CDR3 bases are TGTGCCACCAGCAGAGATCTAGTCGGGAGTATCTATAATTCACCCCTCCACTTT. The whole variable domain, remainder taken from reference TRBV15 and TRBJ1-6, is DAMVIQNPRYQVTQFGKPVTLSCSQTLNHNVMYWYQQKSSQAPKLLFHYYDKDFNNEADTPDNFQSRRPNTSFCFLDIRSPGLGDTAMYLCATSRDLVGSIYNSPLHFGNGTRLTVT.

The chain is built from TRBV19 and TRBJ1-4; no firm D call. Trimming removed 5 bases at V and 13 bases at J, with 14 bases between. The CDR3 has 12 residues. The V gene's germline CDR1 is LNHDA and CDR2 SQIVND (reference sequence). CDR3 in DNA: TGTGCCAGTAGTTCTCTCGTCCGGGGACTGTTTTTT. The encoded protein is CASSSLVRGLFF.